The T cell receptor beta chain under discussion was sequenced for a study of blood T cell repertoires in COVID-19. About the research overall: Specimens from acute and convalescent COVID-19 originated in the United States, Italy and Spain.

A single count supports this clone. V gave up 3 bases and J gave up 8 bases, with 16 bases separating them. The germline V gene encodes CDR1 GTSNPN and CDR2 SVGIG (reference sequence). CDR3 length: 14 amino acids. Using immunoSEQ multiplex PCR, the repertoire was profiled, and TCRdb retains in-frame clones only, with some absent. The sample contains under 300,000 clones, roughly 84% of which appear only once. Sequenced: peripheral blood. The TCR comes from a woman in her forties who had recovered from COVID-19. This rearrangement joins TRBV30 to TRBJ1-4, with no clear D. The chain's CDR3 is CAWSLGLNREKLFF. Here the CDR3 DNA reads TGTGCCTGGAGCCTAGGCCTTAATAGGGAAAAACTGTTTTTT.